Listed here are 30 T cell receptor beta chains from one sample, sequenced in a study of beta chain features in type 1 diabetes. Broader study findings: The study found moderately but significantly shorter TCRB CDR3s in all four CD4+ subsets of Type 1 diabetes patients.

Their recognized antigens are unknown. Since all of the isolated RNA was reverse transcribed, expressed TCRB transcripts were what got sequenced. The assay was immunoSEQ multiplex PCR, and TCRdb's table has in-frame clones only and misses some. The table shows about 260,000 clones, with 20% to 25% occurring only once. Sequenced input: naive CD4+ T cells from blood. The receptor source for this set is a woman under 40 with type 1 diabetes.

This clone was seen a few times. This chain links TRBV4-1 with TRBJ2-3; 9 nucleotides match TRBD2. Trimming took 0 bases from V and 1 from J; bases not matched to a gene: 5. This CDR3 spans 17 amino acids. CDR1 MGHRA and CDR2 YSYEKL come from the germline V gene. The DNA for the CDR3 is TGCGCCAGCAGCCAAGACCCCCGACTAGCGGGCACAGATACGCAGTATTTT. This gives the protein CASSQDPRLAGTDTQYF.

The chain is built from TRBV7-3 and TRBJ2-3; D uncertain. V was trimmed by 6 bases and J by 0 bases, leaving 10 bases between them. The germline V gene encodes CDR1 SGHTA and CDR2 FQGTGA. This CDR3 contains 14 residues. The CDR3 DNA reads as TGTGCCAGCAGACAGTCGGCTAGCACAGATACGCAGTATTTT. Protein: CASRQSASTDTQYF.

This clone has only a few counts. The chain links TRBV10-3 to TRBJ2-6, with TRBD1 as a possible D gene (6 bases). The germline V gene encodes CDR1 ENHRY and CDR2 SYGVKD. The CDR3 totals 14 residues. The V and J ends lost 8 bases and 3 bases respectively, with 11 bases between them. The CDR3: CAILRGFGANVLTF. In DNA form, the CDR3 reads TGTGCCATCCTCAGGGGTTTTGGGGCCAACGTCCTGACTTTC.

This clone was observed a handful of times. This rearrangement joins TRBV19 to TRBJ2-6; 10 bases agree with TRBD1. The J segment lost 1 base and the V segment lost 6 bases, leaving 3 bases of the junction unmatched. Germline loops: CDR1 LNHDA, CDR2 SQIVND (reference sequence). CDR3 length: 16 residues. The CDR3 protein is CASSDRGLSGANVLTF. The DNA for the CDR3 is TGTGCCAGTAGCGACAGGGGGCTGTCTGGGGCCAACGTCCTGACTTTC.

The gene calls are TRBV9 and TRBJ2-5, with TRBD2 identical over 11 bases. V shed 0 bases, J shed 6 bases, and the junction held 10 bases outside the gene matches. There are 17 residues in the CDR3. Germline lookup yields CDR1 SGDLS and CDR2 YYNGEE. CDR3 region: CASSVGGQLAGVKTQYF. CDR3 sequence (DNA): TGTGCCAGCAGCGTAGGAGGGCAACTAGCGGGAGTTAAGACCCAGTACTTC.

V is TRBV19 and J is TRBJ1-1; 7 bases align to TRBD1. Trimming cost V 3 bases and J 5 bases; bases outside gene matches: 18. Germline V CDR1 and CDR2: LNHDA, SQIVND (reference sequence). The CDR3 length is 18 residues. The CDR3 is CASSIGRTGWGKRTEAFF. CDR3 in DNA: TGTGCCAGTAGTATCGGAAGGACAGGCTGGGGGAAGAGGACTGAAGCTTTCTTT.

The chain carries TRBV10-3 and TRBJ2-7; possibly TRBD2 for D (5 bases). This CDR3 contains 15 residues. The V gene lost 8 bases and the J gene lost 4 bases, with 21 bases spanning the gap. In germline, CDR1 is ENHRY, CDR2 SYGVKD. Here the CDR3 reads CAIPPSDSTSYEQYF. In DNA form, the CDR3 reads TGTGCCATCCCCCCCTCGGACTCCACCTCTTACGAGCAGTACTTC.

Turning to this clone: Other DNA sequences within the sample encode an identical CDR3. This chain connects TRBV30 to TRBJ2-2; D remains unclear. CDR1 is GTSNPN and CDR2 is SVGIG in the germline V gene (reference sequence). V lost 4 bases and J lost 1, with 4 bases in between. The CDR3 is 12 residues long. In DNA, the CDR3 is TGTGCCTGGACCGGGAACACCGGGGAGCTGTTTTTT. Residues: CAWTGNTGELFF. The entire variable domain, with the rest obtained from reference TRBV30 and TRBJ2-2, is as follows: SQTIHQWPATLVQPVGSPLSLECTVEGTSNPNLYWYRQAAGRGLQLLFYSVGIGQISSEVPQNLSASRPQDRQFILSSKKLLLSDSGFYLCAWTGNTGELFFGEGSRLTVL.

This clone turned up a few times. The rearrangement uses TRBV6-5 and TRBJ1-1; D is undetermined. The V gene's germline CDR1 is MNHEY and CDR2 SVGAGI. This CDR3 is built from 14 residues. V was shortened by 2 bases and J by 0 bases, with 7 bases between the two germline ends. CDR3 sequence (DNA): TGTGCCAGCAGTTACGACATCTTGAACACTGAAGCTTTCTTT. Translated, it gives CASSYDILNTEAFF.

The gene calls are TRBV6-1 and TRBJ2-5; 11 bases fit TRBD1. In germline, CDR1 is MNHNS, CDR2 SASEGT. This CDR3 region has 13 residues. V lost 8 bases, J lost 8 bases, and 7 bases stayed unmatched. CDR3 protein: CASSRDRGYTQYF. CDR3 in DNA: TGTGCCAGCTCCCGGGACAGGGGGTATACCCAGTACTTC.

V gene TRBV28 combines with J gene TRBJ2-6; 8 bases are shared with TRBD1. The CDR3 sequence is 17 residues long. Trimming at V came to 7 bases and at J to 1 base, leaving 9 bases not matched to a gene. Per the germline V gene, CDR1 is MDHEN and CDR2 is SYDVKM. CDR3 amino acids: CASTPGTGISGANVLTF. The CDR3 nucleotides read TGTGCCAGCACTCCCGGGACAGGCATTTCTGGGGCCAACGTCCTGACTTTC.

The V and J genes are TRBV5-1 and TRBJ2-3; maybe TRBD2 (7 bases). The CDR3 covers 15 residues. Trimming cost V 0 bases and J 6 bases, with 14 bases left between them. Per the germline V gene, CDR1 is SGHRS and CDR2 is YFSETQ. In nucleotides, the CDR3 is TGCGCCAGCAGCTTGGGGACAGCGGGGAGGGATACGCAGTATTTT. Encoded protein: CASSLGTAGRDTQYF.

This rearrangement joins TRBV4-1 to TRBJ2-1; weak D call: TRBD1 (5 bases). The ends were cut back, 4 bases at V and 6 bases at J, with 22 bases in the middle. Germline CDR1 is MGHRA and CDR2 is YSYEKL. The CDR3 has 17 residues. The CDR3 region has the DNA TGCGCCAGCAGCCCCCGGGCAGGGCAGGTGACTGGCAATGAGCAGTTCTTC. Protein sequence: CASSPRAGQVTGNEQFF.

This clone appeared a few times. The chain employs TRBV20-1 and TRBJ1-2; D not certain. The germline V gene has CDR1 DFQATT and CDR2 SNEGSKA (reference sequence). Trimming stripped 0 bases from V and 11 bases from J, with 10 bases between. The CDR3 has 11 amino acids. Written as DNA, the CDR3 is TGCAGTGCTAGAGAATCGATAGTTTACACCTTC. Translation: CSARESIVYTF.

V and J are TRBV5-4 and TRBJ2-7; TRBD1 matches 8 bases. The ends lost 2 bases at V and 2 bases at J; junction bases unmatched: 3. The CDR3 is 14 amino acids. Looked up from germline, CDR1 is SGHNT and CDR2 is YYREEE (reference sequence). The CDR3 is CASSLSGGAYEQYF. The DNA of the CDR3 is TGTGCCAGCAGCTTATCAGGGGGCGCCTACGAGCAGTACTTC.

The table lists this clone with a few counts. This rearrangement joins TRBV29-1 to TRBJ1-2, with D possibly TRBD1 on 5 matching bases. The CDR3 sequence is 12 residues long. Germline assignment: CDR1 SQVTM and CDR2 ANQGSEA. V dropped 6 bases and J dropped 8 bases, with 16 bases sitting between them. The CDR3 here is CSVIRREGGYTF. The CDR3 nucleotides are TGCAGCGTCATCCGCAGGGAGGGCGGCTACACCTTC.

The chain has TRBV28 and TRBJ2-7; 9 bases map to TRBD2. CDR1 is MDHEN, CDR2 SYDVKM, per germline. The junction had 7 bases not matched to a gene; V was cut back by 6 bases and J by 1 base. The CDR3 covers 15 residues. The CDR3, as DNA: TGTGCCAGCAGCCAAGCGGGAGGTGGATCCTACGAGCAGTACTTC. Translation: CASSQAGGGSYEQYF.

The V and J genes are TRBV15 and TRBJ1-4, with TRBD1 identical over 7 bases. The germline CDR1 and CDR2 sequences are LNHNV and YYDKDF (reference sequence). There are 14 residues in the CDR3. Trimming cost V 10 bases and J 6 bases; bases outside gene matches: 11. The DNA of the CDR3 is TGTGCCAGTCGGGACAGTTATCCGGATGAAAAACTGTTTTTT. This encodes CASRDSYPDEKLFF.

This clone turned up a few times. The J gene is TRBJ2-2, the V gene TRBV29-1; D ambiguous. V dropped 1 base and J dropped 4 bases, with 10 bases sitting between them. The CDR3 contains 14 residues. Looked up from germline, CDR1 is SQVTM and CDR2 is ANQGSEA. CDR3 loop: CSVEVRRGTGELFF. CDR3 nucleotide sequence: TGCAGCGTTGAAGTGCGACGAGGCACCGGGGAGCTGTTTTTT.

This clone was seen a handful of times. The rearrangement links TRBV9 to TRBJ2-2; 8 bases are shared with TRBD1. The V and J ends lost 3 bases and 8 bases, in that order; junction bases with no gene match: 9. The CDR3 has 15 amino acids. The V gene's germline CDR1 is SGDLS and CDR2 YYNGEE. For the CDR3, the DNA is TGTGCCAGCAGCGAGACGACAGGGGATCTGGGGGAGCTGTTTTTT. Translated, it gives CASSETTGDLGELFF.

The chain is built from TRBV27 and TRBJ2-5, with unresolved D. Germline V gene data show CDR1 as MNHEY and CDR2 as SMNVEV (reference sequence). The CDR3 length is 13 residues. The V and J ends lost 2 bases and 4 bases respectively, with 8 bases between them. CDR3 sequence (DNA): TGTGCCAGCAGTTTAGTAACGGGAGAGACCCAGTACTTC. Translating it yields CASSLVTGETQYF.

A few counts support this clone. V usage is TRBV27 and J usage is TRBJ2-3; D might be TRBD1 (5 bases). Trimming removed 3 bases from V and 2 bases from J, with 9 bases in between. This CDR3 region has 14 residues. Germline assignment: CDR1 MNHEY and CDR2 SMNVEV (reference sequence). CDR3: CASSFPGNTDTQYF. Here the CDR3 DNA reads TGTGCCAGCAGTTTCCCAGGGAACACAGATACGCAGTATTTT.

The chain is built from TRBV23-1 and TRBJ1-3; D is undetermined. TRBV23-1 has ORF status, its function being uncertain. The CDR3 has 14 amino acids. V was shortened by 4 bases and J by 8 bases, with 15 bases between the two germline ends. The CDR3 DNA is TGCGCCAGCAGTCTCAGCCCCAGGTGTGACACCATATATTTT. It yields the protein CASSLSPRCDTIYF.

This clone turned up a few times. V and J are TRBV4-2 and TRBJ2-5; TRBD2 matches 7 bases. This CDR3 is 16 amino acids long. Germline values: CDR1 LGHNA, CDR2 YNFKEQ. V lost 3 bases to trimming and J lost 5 bases; unmatched junction nucleotides: 12. The CDR3 coding sequence is TGTGCCAGCAGCCAGGAAACCAGCGGGATTTGGGAGACCCAGTACTTC. This gives the protein CASSQETSGIWETQYF.

The rearrangement joins TRBV7-6 to TRBJ2-1, with 7 bases identical to TRBD2. The CDR3 consists of 17 residues. Germline lookup yields CDR1 SGHVS and CDR2 FNYEAQ. The junction had 12 bases not matched to a gene; V was cut back by 2 bases and J by 5 bases. CDR3 bases: TGTGCCAGCAGCTTAAGGTTCCGCGGGAGAGATAACAATGAGCAGTTCTTC. Amino acid sequence: CASSLRFRGRDNNEQFF.

V usage is TRBV7-9 and J usage is TRBJ2-7; possibly TRBD1 for D (5 bases). The CDR3 loop spans 14 amino acids. Germline lookup yields CDR1 SEHNR and CDR2 FQNEAQ (reference sequence). V lost 5 bases to trimming and J lost 0 bases, with 11 bases between them. As DNA, the CDR3 is TGTGCCAGCAGCCAGGGCCGGTTCTCCTACGAGCAGTACTTC. This sequence encodes CASSQGRFSYEQYF.

This clone has just a few counts. The rearrangement joins TRBV15 to TRBJ1-1; D may be TRBD1 (5 bases). The V gene lost 0 bases and the J gene lost 5 bases, with 16 bases spanning the gap. The CDR3 extends over 16 amino acids. CDR1 LNHNV and CDR2 YYDKDF come from the germline V gene (reference sequence). CDR3 amino acids: CATSRDHHAGGTEAFF. CDR3 coding DNA: TGTGCCACCAGCAGAGATCATCACGCCGGGGGGACTGAAGCTTTCTTT.

There are a few counts of this clone. The chain combines TRBV7-8 with TRBJ1-1; TRBD1 matches at 9 bases. V dropped 1 base and J dropped 5; count of bases not matched to a gene: 2. The CDR3 has 14 residues. Germline V gene data show CDR1 as SGHVS and CDR2 as FQNEAQ. CDR3 region: CASSLVGQGTEAFF. Written as DNA, the CDR3 is TGTGCCAGCAGCTTAGTTGGACAGGGGACTGAAGCTTTCTTT.

The V gene is TRBV9, the J gene TRBJ2-5; 14 bases line up with TRBD2. The CDR3 has 19 residues. CDR1 and CDR2 (germline): SGDLS, YYNGEE. The J segment lost 3 bases and the V segment lost 4 bases, leaving 14 bases of the junction unmatched. CDR3 sequence: CASSSPGLAGVLVEETQYF. The CDR3, as DNA: TGTGCCAGCAGCTCACCGGGACTAGCGGGAGTTTTGGTAGAAGAGACCCAGTACTTC.

The CDR3 protein is CASAPTSGRDQETQYF. For the CDR3, the DNA is TGTGCCAGTGCCCCTACTAGCGGGAGGGACCAAGAGACCCAGTACTTC. The V and J genes are TRBV19 and TRBJ2-5; 13 positions agree with TRBD2. After removal of 8 bases from V and 0 bases from J, the junction contained 6 bases not matched to a gene. Per germline, CDR1 LNHDA and CDR2 SQIVND (reference sequence). CDR3 length: 16 residues.